Listed below are T cell receptor beta chains from one sample, sequenced in a study of blood T cell repertoires in COVID-19. The repertoire was sequenced with immunoSEQ multiplex PCR; TCRdb's copy has only in-frame clones and lacks some. The data show some 320,000 clones, with around 87% seen just once and approximately 7.8% held by the top ten. The specimen sequenced was peripheral blood. The receptors come from a woman aged 50 to 65 who had recovered from COVID-19. The CDR3 runs from the conserved cysteine through the conserved F or W. A D gene is named only where the DNA matches it firmly. Size is omitted from some rows. Given values are once, few, many or a class for expanded clones.

>TRBV3-1/TRBV3-2|TRBJ2-3|-|TRBD2
CASSRTSGRLDTQYF
TGTGCCAGCAGCCGGACTAGCGGGAGGTTAGATACGCAGTATTTT
>TRBV19|TRBJ1-1|-|-
CASSIYGFNTEAFF
TGTGCCAGTAGTATTTACGGGTTTAACACTGAAGCTTTCTTT
>TRBV30|TRBJ1-5|-|-
CAWSGTGGYQPQHF
TGTGCCTGGAGTGGCACGGGGGGGTATCAGCCCCAGCATTTT
>TRBV9|TRBJ2-2|-|-
CASSRGTTNTGELFF
TGTGCCAGCAGCAGGGGGACTACGAACACCGGGGAGCTGTTTTTT
>TRBV29-1|TRBJ1-4|-|-
CSARDSNEKLFF
TGCAGCGCCAGGGATAGTAATGAAAAACTGTTTTTT
>TRBV3-1/TRBV3-2|TRBJ2-1|-|TRBD1
CASSQVGTGYRNEQFF
TGTGCCAGCAGCCAGGTCGGGACAGGGTACCGTAATGAGCAGTTCTTC
>TRBV28|TRBJ1-1|-|TRBD1
CASRSTGSPTEAFF
TGTGCCAGCAGATCGACAGGGTCTCCCACTGAAGCTTTCTTT
>TRBV7-2|TRBJ2-1|-|-
CASSLGVLGGNEQFF
TGTGCCAGCAGCTTAGGTGTTCTAGGGGGCAATGAGCAGTTCTTC
>TRBV7-9|TRBJ1-4|-|-
CASSPQLATNEKLFF
TGTGCCAGCAGCCCCCAGTTGGCAACTAATGAAAAACTGTTTTTT
>TRBV29-1|TRBJ1-1|-|-
CSALSFLNTEAFF
TGCAGCGCCCTTAGTTTCTTGAACACTGAAGCTTTCTTT
>TRBV11-2|TRBJ2-2|-|-
CASSLHPNTGELFF
TGTGCCAGCAGCTTACATCCGAACACCGGGGAGCTGTTTTTT
>TRBV6-6|TRBJ2-1|-|-
CASSYSQYNEQFF
TGTGCCAGCAGTTACAGTCAGTACAATGAGCAGTTCTTC
>TRBV18|TRBJ1-2|-|TRBD1
CASSPPMGQGYGYTF
TGTGCCAGCTCACCACCGATGGGACAGGGCTATGGCTACACCTTC
>TRBV19|TRBJ2-3|-|-
CASSMRTDTQYF
TGTGCCAGTAGTATGAGAACAGATACGCAGTATTTT
>TRBV7-2|TRBJ1-4|-|TRBD1
CASSFQGAKEKLFF
TGTGCCAGCAGCTTTCAGGGGGCGAAAGAAAAACTGTTTTTT
>TRBV5-1|TRBJ2-1|-|TRBD2
CASSLVGGRAGAYNEQFF
TGCGCCAGCAGCTTGGTGGGCGGGAGGGCCGGCGCCTACAATGAGCAGTTCTTC
>TRBV29-1|TRBJ1-3|-|-
CSVDFLSGNTIYF
TGCAGCGTTGATTTCCTCTCTGGAAACACCATATATTTT
>TRBV3-1/TRBV3-2|TRBJ2-7|-|-
CASRSRGTHYEQYF
TGTGCCAGCAGATCCAGGGGAACCCACTACGAGCAGTACTTC
>TRBV28|TRBJ1-5|few|-
CASSLPAGRGYSNQPQHF
TGTGCCAGCAGTTTACCCGCCGGCAGAGGGTATAGCAATCAGCCCCAGCATTTT
>TRBV3-1/TRBV3-2|TRBJ1-1|-|-
CASTLQLNTEAFF
TGTGCCAGCACCTTACAGCTGAACACTGAAGCTTTCTTT
>TRBV7-9|TRBJ2-2|-|TRBD2
CASNAGLDNTGELFF
TGTGCCAGCAACGCTGGACTAGATAACACCGGGGAGCTGTTTTTT
>TRBV10-3|TRBJ2-7|-|TRBD2
CATHASGSSYEQYF
TGTGCCACCCATGCCAGCGGGAGCTCCTACGAGCAGTACTTC
>TRBV7-2|TRBJ2-5|-|-
CASTPWGGAGETQYF
TGTGCCAGCACCCCTTGGGGGGGGGCCGGGGAGACCCAGTACTTC
>TRBV11-2|TRBJ1-1|-|-
CASSRTATEAFF
TGTGCCAGCAGCCGTACAGCCACTGAAGCTTTCTTT
>TRBV24-1|TRBJ1-6|-|TRBD1
CATSDEQGFSSYNSPLHF
TGTGCCACCAGTGACGAACAGGGGTTTAGCTCCTATAATTCACCCCTCCACTTT
>TRBV7-2|TRBJ2-7|-|-
CASSWRTLQYF
TGTGCCAGCAGCTGGAGAACGTTGCAGTACTTC
>TRBV19|TRBJ1-3|-|-
CASSKGGITGNTIYF
TGTGCCAGTAGTAAAGGCGGGATTACTGGAAACACCATATATTTT